The clone carrying this T cell receptor (beta chain) was counted at least ten times. Its cognate antigen is unknown. The data were obtained in a study of naive and memory T cell subsets. Study results and limitations: Delayed type IV hypersensitivity infiltration was taken to explain higher tuberculin-site TCR counts. This RNA-based method may be sensitive to activation-related transcript changes.

Four PCR rounds used nested alpha and beta constant region primers plus the SP2 primer. Each CDR3 protein gets one entry after TCRdb re-called the UMI-ligation and nested PCR reads with MiXCR. Among over 11,000 distinct CDR3 sequences listed, around 5.5% were seen once. Unmatched junction bases numbered 4, after V lost 7 bases and J lost 6 bases. The CDR3 is made up of 11 amino acids. Germline lookup yields CDR1 SQVTM and CDR2 ANQGSEA. This sample's treatment: skin biopsy from PPD injection site in Mantoux-positive individual. TCR cDNA received a 3' ligated oligonucleotide that carried a UMI. Sample: skin, taken from a tuberculin skin test site. This rearrangement joins TRBV29-1 to TRBJ1-2, with 8 nucleotides matching TRBD1. The TCR originated in an adult in good health. CDR3 region: CSGGTGDGYTF. The DNA of the CDR3 is TGCAGCGGTGGGACAGGTGATGGCTACACCTTC. The complete variable domain, with remaining parts taken from reference TRBV29-1 and TRBJ1-2, reads SAVISQKPSRDICQRGTSLTIQCQVDSQVTMMFWYRQQPGQSLTLIATANQGSEATYESGFVIDKFPISRPNLTFSTLTVSNMSPEDSSIYLCSGGTGDGYTFGSGTRLTVV.